Here is one T cell receptor (beta chain) with its context. Per the germline V gene, CDR1 is KGHSH and CDR2 is LQKENI. This CDR3 region has 18 residues. Trimming pared 2 bases from V and 3 bases from J, leaving 22 bases between. The data derive from a study of shared clonotypes between healthy human individuals. Method: immunoSEQ multiplex PCR; TCRdb's copy keeps in-frame clones and lacks some. This table holds hundreds of thousands of clones, about 96% found once. This sequence originates from a woman in her twenties or thirties in good health. The chain joins TRBV18 to TRBJ2-5; no clear D. The sample comprised naive CD4+ T cells sorted from blood. Regarding subset: CD45RA+ positively selected. DNA for the CDR3: TGTGCCAGCTCACCAAACAGCCCCCCGCTCCTAGGGAAAGAGACCCAGTACTTC. Translating gives CASSPNSPPLLGKETQYF.